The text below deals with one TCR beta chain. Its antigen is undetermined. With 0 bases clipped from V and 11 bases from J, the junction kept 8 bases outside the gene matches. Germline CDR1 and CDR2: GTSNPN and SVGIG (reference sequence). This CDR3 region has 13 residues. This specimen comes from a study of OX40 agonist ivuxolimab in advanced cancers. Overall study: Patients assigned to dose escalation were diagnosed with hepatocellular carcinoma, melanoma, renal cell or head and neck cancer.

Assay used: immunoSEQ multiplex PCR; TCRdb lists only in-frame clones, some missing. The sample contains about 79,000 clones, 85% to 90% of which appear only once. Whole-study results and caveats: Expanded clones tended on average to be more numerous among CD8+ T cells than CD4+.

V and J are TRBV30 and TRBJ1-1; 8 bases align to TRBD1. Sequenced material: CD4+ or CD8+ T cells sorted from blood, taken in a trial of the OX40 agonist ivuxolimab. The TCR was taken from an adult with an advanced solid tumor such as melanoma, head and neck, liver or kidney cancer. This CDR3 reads CAWSVNQGANAFF. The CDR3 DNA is TGTGCCTGGAGTGTAAACCAGGGGGCGAACGCTTTCTTT.